These 20 T cell receptor beta chains originate from one sample sequenced in a study of identical twins. TCRdb re-called the 5' RACE reads with MiXCR, one entry per CDR3 protein. In the table there are roughly 500,000 distinct CDR3 sequences, about 20% of which are singletons. The same sample was also used in a study of T cells expressing NK-cell markers.

The sequenced sample consisted of CD4+ T cells sorted from blood. These TCRs come from a woman between 18 and 29 years old in good health.

The rearrangement joins TRBV4-3 to TRBJ1-2, with 8 bases lining up with TRBD1. The CDR3 is made up of 14 amino acids. With 11 bases clipped from V and 2 bases from J, the junction kept 10 bases outside the gene matches. Germline V gene lookup returns CDR1 LGHNA and CDR2 YSLEER. CDR3 in DNA: TGCGCCCAGGGGGGGCAGGGGGCAAACTATGGCTACACCTTC. It yields the protein CAQGGQGANYGYTF.

The CDR3 nucleotides read TGTGCCACCAGCGAAGGACCGACGGTAACCTATGGCTACACCTTC. Translation: CATSEGPTVTYGYTF. The chain recombines TRBV15 with TRBJ1-2; no clear D gene. Germline V gene lookup returns CDR1 LNHNV and CDR2 YYDKDF (reference sequence). Trimming removed 5 bases from V and 4 bases from J, with 17 bases in between. The CDR3 has 15 amino acids. Full variable domain (missing parts from reference TRBV15 and TRBJ1-2): DAMVIQNPRYQVTQFGKPVTLSCSQTLNHNVMYWYQQKSSQAPKLLFHYYDKDFNNEADTPDNFQSRRPNTSFCFLDIRSPGLGDTAMYLCATSEGPTVTYGYTFGSGTRLTVV.

This clonotype was seen a handful of times. The chain combines TRBV6-4 with TRBJ2-7; 10 bases match TRBD2. Germline lookup yields CDR1 MRHNA and CDR2 SNTAGT. The CDR3 totals 15 residues. Trimming removed 5 bases from V and 3 bases from J; junction bases left unmatched: 7. As DNA, the CDR3 is TGTGCCAGCAGTTCGGGAGCGGGAGGGCACTACGAGCAGTACTTC. Its protein product is CASSSGAGGHYEQYF.

This clonotype turned up a few times. CDR3 sequence: CASSLGGLADLRETQYF. CDR3 coding DNA: TGCGCCAGCAGCTTGGGGGGACTAGCGGACCTCCGGGAGACCCAGTACTTC. The rearrangement joins TRBV5-1 to TRBJ2-5; 11 nucleotides agree with TRBD2. CDR1 and CDR2 from the germline V gene are SGHRS and YFSETQ. The CDR3 has 17 residues. J was trimmed by 5 bases and V by 0 bases; bases with no gene match: 9.

The rearrangement joins TRBV5-5 to TRBJ2-5, with D hard to call. This CDR3 has 16 residues. Deletions cut 2 bases from V and 2 bases from J, with 16 bases between. Germline CDR1 SGHKS, CDR2 YYEKEE (reference sequence). CDR3 region: CASSFTYVGAQETQYF. In DNA form, the CDR3 reads TGTGCCAGCAGCTTTACGTACGTCGGCGCGCAAGAGACCCAGTACTTC.

This clonotype was detected many times. The chain is built from TRBV29-1 and TRBJ2-2; D is possibly TRBD2 (6 bases). The CDR3 covers 14 residues. Deletions cut 3 bases from V and 1 base from J, with 9 bases between. Germline V gene data show CDR1 as SQVTM and CDR2 as ANQGSEA. The CDR3, as DNA: TGCAGCGTTGAGGACGGGGGGAACACCGGGGAGCTGTTTTTT. It is translated as CSVEDGGNTGELFF.

The CDR3 sequence: CAISDPTGPSYEQYF. In DNA, the CDR3 is TGTGCCATCAGTGACCCCACAGGGCCCTCCTACGAGCAGTACTTC. J is TRBJ2-7 and V is TRBV10-3, with D possibly being TRBD1 (6 bases). The CDR3 runs to 15 residues. Between the trimmed V and J ends, which lost 3 bases and 0 bases, there was a span of 12 bases. Germline CDR1 reads ENHRY; CDR2 reads SYGVKD.

This clonotype has only a few counts. V usage is TRBV4-2 and J usage is TRBJ2-5; 9 nucleotides agree with TRBD2. The CDR3 is made up of 15 amino acids. Germline V gives CDR1 LGHNA, CDR2 YNFKEQ. V trimming: 4 bases; J trimming: 5 bases; junction bases outside the gene matches: 8. The CDR3 loop is CASSPKSGGLETQYF. The CDR3, as DNA: TGTGCCAGCAGCCCCAAGAGCGGGGGGCTGGAGACCCAGTACTTC.

The V gene is TRBV15, the J gene TRBJ2-3; D remains ambiguous. The CDR3 extends over 14 amino acids. V was clipped by 6 bases and J by 3 bases, with 13 bases between them. Germline lookup yields CDR1 LNHNV and CDR2 YYDKDF (reference sequence). The CDR3 is CATSQGTTTDTQYF. In DNA form, the CDR3 reads TGTGCCACCAGTCAAGGCACAACAACAGATACGCAGTATTTT.

This chain uses TRBV6-1 with TRBJ2-1; 8 bases align to TRBD2. The length of the CDR3 is 14 residues. The trim removed 6 bases at V and 2 bases at J, leaving 3 bases unmatched. Looked up from germline, CDR1 is MNHNS and CDR2 is SASEGT. The CDR3 coding sequence is TGTGCCAGCAGGCCAGCGGGGGCCTACAATGAGCAGTTCTTC. Amino acids: CASRPAGAYNEQFF.

This clonotype has more than one count but fewer than ten. The V and J genes are TRBV4-2 and TRBJ2-4, with D unclear. Germline CDR1 LGHNA, CDR2 YNFKEQ. Between the trimmed V and J ends, which lost 5 bases and 0 bases, there was a span of 14 bases. CDR3 length: 16 residues. CDR3 sequence: CASSIQNPIAKNIQYF. The CDR3 bases are TGTGCCAGCAGCATACAGAATCCAATAGCCAAAAACATTCAGTACTTC.

This clonotype was picked up a small number of times. The chain employs TRBV20-1 and TRBJ2-5; D ambiguous. In germline, CDR1 is DFQATT, CDR2 SNEGSKA (reference sequence). The CDR3 contains 12 residues. V gave up 3 bases and J gave up 2 bases, with 7 bases separating them. The CDR3 loop reads CSASSPQETQYF. In DNA, the CDR3 is TGCAGTGCTAGTTCACCTCAAGAGACCCAGTACTTC.

J is TRBJ2-1 and V is TRBV10-3, with 8 bases lining up with TRBD2. Germline lookup yields CDR1 ENHRY and CDR2 SYGVKD. The trim removed 6 bases at V and 4 bases at J, leaving 11 bases unmatched. The CDR3 is 16 residues long. DNA of the CDR3: TGTGCCATCAGCCCTATCGTGGCTAGCGGGTACAATGAGCAGTTCTTC. Amino acid sequence: CAISPIVASGYNEQFF.

The chain couples TRBV20-1 to TRBJ2-6; 8 positions agree with TRBD1. This CDR3 is built from 18 residues. Unmatched junction bases numbered 7, after V lost 0 bases and J lost 0 bases. Per the germline V gene, CDR1 is DFQATT and CDR2 is SNEGSKA (reference sequence). The CDR3 DNA is TGCAGTGCTAGAGATTTCCGGGACAGGCTCTCTGGGGCCAACGTCCTGACTTTC. Protein sequence: CSARDFRDRLSGANVLTF.

This clonotype was picked up a small number of times. The chain links TRBV9 to TRBJ2-3; D unresolved. CDR3 length equals 14 residues. The V end was cut by 0 bases, the J end by 2 bases, with 7 bases between. Germline V gene data show CDR1 as SGDLS and CDR2 as YYNGEE. The CDR3 region is CASSVVELTDTQYF. The CDR3 nucleotides are TGTGCCAGCAGCGTAGTGGAGCTCACAGATACGCAGTATTTT.

The V and J genes are TRBV20-1 and TRBJ2-5, with D unresolved. V lost 6 bases, J lost 1 base, and 21 bases lay in between. The CDR3 runs 16 residues. Germline V gene lookup returns CDR1 DFQATT and CDR2 SNEGSKA (reference sequence). In nucleotides, the CDR3 is TGCAGTGCCAAGAGTGGACCATTTCAGATCCAAGAGACCCAGTACTTC. As protein: CSAKSGPFQIQETQYF.

The table lists this clonotype with a few counts. The chain uses TRBV10-3 and TRBJ2-3, with D perhaps TRBD2 (6 bases). The CDR3 is made up of 13 amino acids. V gave up 7 bases and J gave up 2 bases, with 10 bases separating them. Germline values: CDR1 ENHRY, CDR2 SYGVKD. The DNA for the CDR3 is TGTGCCATCAACGGGGGTAACACAGATACGCAGTATTTT. As protein: CAINGGNTDTQYF.

V gene TRBV6-5 combines with J gene TRBJ2-7, with a possible D match to TRBD2 (6 bases). The CDR3 is 15 residues long. Germline V gives CDR1 MNHEY, CDR2 SVGAGI. V was cut by 2 bases and J by 5 bases, with 16 bases left in between. Here the CDR3 reads CASSYQGGTPHEQYF. The CDR3 region has the DNA TGTGCCAGCAGTTACCAGGGCGGGACCCCCCACGAGCAGTACTTC.

The genes are TRBV6-5 and TRBJ1-2; 8 bases are a match to TRBD1. V dropped 0 bases and J dropped 6; count of bases not matched to a gene: 9. Germline values: CDR1 MNHEY, CDR2 SVGAGI. There are 16 residues in the CDR3. CDR3 amino acids: CASSYSGATGDHGYTF. The CDR3 region has the DNA TGTGCCAGCAGTTACTCGGGGGCGACAGGGGACCATGGCTACACCTTC.

The chain has TRBV20-1 and TRBJ2-3; 12 nucleotides agree with TRBD2. The CDR3 has 16 residues. The V segment lost 2 bases and the J segment 6 bases; nucleotides outside the gene matches: 9. Germline V gives CDR1 DFQATT, CDR2 SNEGSKA (reference sequence). CDR3 in amino acids: CSARRPSGGAWDTQYF. As DNA, the CDR3 is TGCAGTGCTAGACGCCCTAGCGGGGGGGCCTGGGATACGCAGTATTTT.